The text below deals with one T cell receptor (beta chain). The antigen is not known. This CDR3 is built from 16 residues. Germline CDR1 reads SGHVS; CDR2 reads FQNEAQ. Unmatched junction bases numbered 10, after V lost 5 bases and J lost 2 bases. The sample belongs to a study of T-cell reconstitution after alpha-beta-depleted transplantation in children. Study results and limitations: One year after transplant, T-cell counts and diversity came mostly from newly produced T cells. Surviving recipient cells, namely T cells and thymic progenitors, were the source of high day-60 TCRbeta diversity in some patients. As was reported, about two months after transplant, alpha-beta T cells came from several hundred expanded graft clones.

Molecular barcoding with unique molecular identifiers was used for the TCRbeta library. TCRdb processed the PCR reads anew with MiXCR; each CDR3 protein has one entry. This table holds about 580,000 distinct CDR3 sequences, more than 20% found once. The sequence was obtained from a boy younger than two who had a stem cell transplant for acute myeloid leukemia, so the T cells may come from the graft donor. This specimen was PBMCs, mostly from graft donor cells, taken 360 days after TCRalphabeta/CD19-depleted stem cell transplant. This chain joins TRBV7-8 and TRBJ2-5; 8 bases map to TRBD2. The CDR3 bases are TGTGCCAGCAGCCAGAGGGCGGGGGGCCCTCAAGAGACCCAGTACTTC. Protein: CASSQRAGGPQETQYF.